Below are 27 T cell receptor beta chains sequenced from a single sample in a study of cytomegalovirus exposure and HLA in healthy donors. PCR employed 60 Vbeta and 13 Jbeta primers. Method: immunoSEQ multiplex PCR; TCRdb's copy keeps in-frame clones and lacks some. The data contain approximately 90,000 clones, 60% to 80% of them singletons. Material: PBMCs. The receptors shown here come from a boy aged 10-17 years in good health and CMV-seronegative.

The chain combines TRBV9 with TRBJ2-1, with 8 nucleotides matching TRBD2. The CDR3 is 15 residues long. Germline lookup yields CDR1 SGDLS and CDR2 YYNGEE. V lost 3 bases to trimming and J lost 4 bases; unmatched junction nucleotides: 6. CDR3 nucleotide sequence: TGTGCCAGCAGCGAGACTAGCGAACCATACAATGAGCAGTTCTTC. Translated: CASSETSEPYNEQFF.

The chain employs TRBV4-2 and TRBJ2-1, with 9 bases lining up with TRBD2. The V and J ends lost 0 bases and 6 bases, in that order; junction bases with no gene match: 6. Germline V lookup: CDR1 LGHNA, CDR2 YNFKEQ. This CDR3 comprises 16 residues. This CDR3 is CASSQDPGSGGNEQFF. CDR3 nucleotides: TGTGCCAGCAGCCAAGATCCCGGTAGCGGGGGCAATGAGCAGTTCTTC.

The V and J genes are TRBV25-1 and TRBJ1-1; TRBD1 might be the D (5 bases). The V gene lost 7 bases and the J gene lost 4 bases, with 19 bases spanning the gap. The CDR3 covers 15 residues. CDR1 is MGHDK, CDR2 SYGVNS, per germline. The CDR3 DNA reads as TGTGCCAGCATGGATGGGGGGTTAGGTTCCACTGAAGCTTTCTTT. Translation gives CASMDGGLGSTEAFF.

The chain recombines TRBV6-5 with TRBJ1-6; a weak D match, TRBD1 (6 bases). The V and J ends lost 6 bases and 7 bases respectively, with 10 bases between them. Per the germline V gene, CDR1 is MNHEY and CDR2 is SVGAGI. The CDR3 consists of 13 residues. The CDR3 region has the DNA TGTGCCAGCAGCGATACAGGGAATTCACCCCTCCACTTT. Its translation is CASSDTGNSPLHF.

This chain uses TRBV30 with TRBJ2-7, with TRBD2 as a possible D gene (7 bases). Trimming shortened V by 2 bases and J by 4 bases, and 18 bases separated the two germline ends. This CDR3 has 15 residues. In germline, CDR1 is GTSNPN, CDR2 SVGIG (reference sequence). The CDR3 coding sequence is TGTGCCTGGAGTTCTGGGCGGGGGCACAGGTACGAGCAGTACTTC. Translated: CAWSSGRGHRYEQYF.

The sample holds a few counts of this clone. This sample includes further DNA sequences coding for the same CDR3. The chain uses TRBV27 and TRBJ2-7; weak D call: TRBD1 (6 bases). CDR1 and CDR2 from the germline V gene are MNHEY and SMNVEV (reference sequence). V dropped 0 bases and J dropped 1 base, with 7 bases sitting between them. CDR3 length: 14 amino acids. In DNA, the CDR3 is TGTGCCAGCAGTTTATCTACAGGGTCCTACGAGCAGTACTTC. The encoded protein is CASSLSTGSYEQYF.

This clone showed up just a few times. V is TRBV4-1 and J is TRBJ2-1; 8 positions agree with TRBD1. Germline values: CDR1 MGHRA, CDR2 YSYEKL. The CDR3 spans 16 residues. The V and J ends lost 3 bases and 3 bases, in that order; junction bases with no gene match: 7. This chain's CDR3 is CASSQSPDRDYNEQFF. For the CDR3, the DNA is TGCGCCAGCAGCCAGAGTCCGGACAGGGACTACAATGAGCAGTTCTTC.

This clone was found once. The chain couples TRBV7-2 to TRBJ2-7, with TRBD2 as a possible D gene (6 bases). Germline loops: CDR1 SGHTA, CDR2 FQGNSA. CDR3 length: 13 residues. Trimming stripped 0 bases from V and 4 bases from J, with 7 bases between. The CDR3 DNA reads TGTGCCAGCAGCTTAGCGGGGGGATACGAGCAGTACTTC. It encodes CASSLAGGYEQYF.

The chain recombines TRBV28 with TRBJ1-2; TRBD1 is a possible D gene (6 bases). Germline V gene lookup returns CDR1 MDHEN and CDR2 SYDVKM. Trimming took 3 bases from V and 7 from J, leaving 9 bases between them. The CDR3 has 12 residues. For the CDR3, the DNA is TGTGCCAGCAGTTTTCACAGGGCTGGCTACACCTTC. This sequence encodes CASSFHRAGYTF.

The V gene is TRBV30, the J gene TRBJ2-5; TRBD2 matches 9 bases. Germline assignment: CDR1 GTSNPN and CDR2 SVGIG (reference sequence). The CDR3 covers 15 residues. The V gene end was trimmed by 4 bases and the J gene end by 1 base; junction bases not matched to a gene: 7. The chain's CDR3 is CAWNGIAGAQETQYF. The CDR3, as DNA: TGTGCCTGGAATGGAATAGCGGGGGCCCAAGAGACCCAGTACTTC. The complete variable domain, with remaining parts taken from reference TRBV30 and TRBJ2-5, reads SQTIHQWPATLVQPVGSPLSLECTVEGTSNPNLYWYRQAAGRGLQLLFYSVGIGQISSEVPQNLSASRPQDRQFILSSKKLLLSDSGFYLCAWNGIAGAQETQYFGPGTRLLVL.

This chain uses TRBV5-1 with TRBJ2-7; tentative D call: TRBD2 (6 bases). The CDR3 spans 15 residues. The V end lost 4 bases, the J end lost 1 base, and 15 bases lay between the germline ends. Germline V gives CDR1 SGHRS, CDR2 YFSETQ. CDR3 protein: CASSRWSGHSYEQYF. CDR3 DNA sequence: TGCGCCAGCAGCCGATGGAGCGGGCATTCCTACGAGCAGTACTTC.

There are a few counts of this clone. The rearrangement uses TRBV28 and TRBJ1-5, with 8 bases fitting TRBD1. Germline loops: CDR1 MDHEN, CDR2 SYDVKM. Trimming cost V 6 bases and J 4 bases; bases outside gene matches: 8. There are 15 residues in the CDR3. The CDR3 nucleotides are TGTGCCAGCAGCTCCCAGGGGGCCCGAAATCAGCCCCAGCATTTT. Amino acid sequence: CASSSQGARNQPQHF.

The chain is built from TRBV7-8 and TRBJ1-4; 10 bases fit TRBD1. Trimming removed 3 bases from V and 4 bases from J; junction bases left unmatched: 2. This CDR3 contains 15 residues. CDR1 is SGHVS and CDR2 is FQNEAQ in the germline V gene. The CDR3 region is CASSLDRGSNEKLFF. The CDR3 coding sequence is TGTGCCAGCAGCTTGGACAGGGGGAGTAATGAAAAACTGTTTTTT.

V gene TRBV7-2 combines with J gene TRBJ2-7; D is perhaps TRBD1 (6 bases). The CDR3 consists of 15 residues. Germline V gives CDR1 SGHTA, CDR2 FQGNSA. Trimming removed 0 bases at V and 1 base at J, with 10 bases between. CDR3: CASSLATGISYEQYF. The CDR3 bases are TGTGCCAGCAGCTTAGCGACAGGAATATCCTACGAGCAGTACTTC.

CDR3 protein: CASSLVPGKETQYF. The CDR3 coding sequence is TGTGCCAGCAGCTTAGTTCCGGGGAAGGAGACCCAGTACTTC. The chain recombines TRBV7-9 with TRBJ2-5; D is perhaps TRBD2 (5 bases). V lost 1 base, J lost 5 bases, and 11 bases lay in between. The CDR3 runs 14 residues. Germline CDR1 and CDR2: SEHNR and FQNEAQ (reference sequence).

This sequence joins TRBV28 and TRBJ2-7; unclear D gene. The CDR3 extends over 14 amino acids. V was clipped by 7 bases and J by 2 bases, with 15 bases between them. CDR1 and CDR2 from the germline V gene are MDHEN and SYDVKM. The CDR3 reads CASTWRGTTYEQYF. CDR3 DNA: TGTGCCAGCACCTGGCGCGGAACTACCTACGAGCAGTACTTC.

V usage is TRBV5-1 and J usage is TRBJ1-6; D remains unclear. The CDR3 is 15 residues long. The germline gives CDR1 SGHRS, CDR2 YFSETQ. Trimming stripped 4 bases from V and 6 bases from J, with 14 bases between. CDR3 DNA: TGCGCCAGCAGCCTTTCCGGGAGAGGTAATTCACCCCTCCACTTT. The encoded protein is CASSLSGRGNSPLHF.

A few counts support this clone. The chain has TRBV28 and TRBJ2-1, with 11 bases aligning to TRBD2. V was clipped by 3 bases and J by 9 bases; unmatched bases: 7. Germline V gene sequence: CDR1 MDHEN, CDR2 SYDVKM. The CDR3 extends over 15 amino acids. CDR3 amino acids: CASSLELAGVSEQFF. The CDR3 DNA reads as TGTGCCAGCAGTTTGGAACTAGCGGGAGTCAGTGAGCAGTTCTTC.

V and J are TRBV2 and TRBJ2-7; D remains unclear. This CDR3 region has 14 residues. V lost 6 bases to trimming and J lost 0 bases, with 12 bases between them. Per germline, CDR1 SNHLY and CDR2 FYNNEI. The CDR3 nucleotides are TGTGCCAGCAGGCCCAGGATTCGCTCCTACGAGCAGTACTTC. Its translation is CASRPRIRSYEQYF.

This clone was detected only a few times. The chain uses TRBV7-9 and TRBJ2-7; 8 bases agree with TRBD2. The germline V gene encodes CDR1 SEHNR and CDR2 FQNEAQ (reference sequence). This CDR3 is 12 amino acids long. Trimming at V came to 2 bases and at J to 11 bases, leaving 5 bases not matched to a gene. The CDR3 protein is CASSLPGGSKYF. CDR3 nucleotides: TGTGCCAGCAGCTTACCGGGGGGGAGCAAGTACTTC.

J is TRBJ2-3 and V is TRBV9; 10 nucleotides match TRBD2. With V trimmed by 0 bases and J by 0 bases, 10 bases remained unmatched. CDR3 length: 19 residues. The germline V gene has CDR1 SGDLS and CDR2 YYNGEE. The CDR3 DNA reads as TGTGCCAGCAGCGTAGTCGGGACGGGACTAGCGTTTAGCACAGATACGCAGTATTTT. It codes for CASSVVGTGLAFSTDTQYF.

This clone was seen just once. The chain has TRBV5-4 and TRBJ1-1; unclear D gene. Trimming pared 1 base from V and 0 bases from J, leaving 13 bases between. CDR1 and CDR2 from the germline V gene are SGHNT and YYREEE (reference sequence). The CDR3 runs to 16 residues. The CDR3 sequence is CASSLRGGGLNTEAFF. CDR3 sequence (DNA): TGTGCCAGCAGCTTGCGGGGTGGAGGGCTGAACACTGAAGCTTTCTTT.

This sequence joins TRBV7-2 and TRBJ2-3; tentative D call: TRBD1 (5 bases). CDR1 is SGHTA, CDR2 FQGNSA, per germline. CDR3 length: 15 amino acids. Trimming removed 2 bases from V and 2 bases from J, with 11 bases in between. In nucleotides, the CDR3 is TGTGCCAGCAGCTTATCGCAGGGCTTCACAGATACGCAGTATTTT. Protein: CASSLSQGFTDTQYF.

V and J are TRBV29-1 and TRBJ1-3; the D is unclear. CDR3 size: 13 residues. Germline loops: CDR1 SQVTM, CDR2 ANQGSEA. The germline V and J ends were trimmed by 3 bases and 3 bases, with 9 bases remaining between them. CDR3 nucleotides: TGCAGCGTTGATGTGCCGGGTGGAAACACCATATATTTT. Encoded protein: CSVDVPGGNTIYF.

This chain links TRBV4-1 with TRBJ2-2; unclear D gene. The V end lost 1 base, the J end lost 0 bases, and 12 bases lay between the germline ends. Germline V CDR1 and CDR2: MGHRA, YSYEKL. The CDR3 length is 17 residues. CDR3 in amino acids: CASSQGSGRTNTGELFF. CDR3 nucleotides: TGCGCCAGCAGCCAAGGTTCAGGCAGAACGAACACCGGGGAGCTGTTTTTT.

This clone was counted between two and nine times. The chain carries TRBV6-1 and TRBJ1-2; no clear D. This CDR3 is built from 11 residues. V gave up 2 bases and J gave up 5 bases, with 3 bases separating them. Germline V gene data show CDR1 as MNHNS and CDR2 as SASEGT. The CDR3 loop is CASSELYGYTF. The CDR3 DNA sequence: TGTGCCAGCAGTGAACTGTATGGCTACACCTTC.

The chain uses TRBV7-8 and TRBJ2-7; D not certain. Germline CDR1 is SGHVS and CDR2 is FQNEAQ. The CDR3 loop spans 14 amino acids. Trimming removed 5 bases at V and 0 bases at J, with 11 bases between. The chain's CDR3 is CASSPTRFSYEQYF. As DNA, the CDR3 is TGTGCCAGCAGCCCGACTCGGTTCTCCTACGAGCAGTACTTC. Looking up the rest from reference TRBV7-8 and TRBJ2-7 gives the full variable domain: GAGVSQSPRYKVAKRGQDVALRCDPISGHVSLFWYQQALGQGPEFLTYFQNEAQLDKSGLPSDRFFAERPEGSVSTLKIQRTQQEDSAVYLCASSPTRFSYEQYFGPGTRLTVT.